This TCR beta chain was sequenced during a study of T cell changes during pregnancy in multiple sclerosis. Assay used: immunoSEQ multiplex PCR; TCRdb lists only in-frame clones, some missing. The top ten clones hold under 0.8% of a sample with 80,000 to 100,000 clones, 90% of them seen once. This CDR3 is built from 12 residues. Trimming removed 2 bases at V and 4 bases at J, with 5 bases between. Germline V gives CDR1 SGHRS, CDR2 YFSETQ. This chain uses TRBV5-1 with TRBJ2-3; D is ambiguous. The material was peripheral blood, obtained in the second trimester of pregnancy. This clonotype originated in a female donor in good health, enrolled as a control in a pregnancy study. In DNA form, the CDR3 reads TGCGCCAGCAGCTTAGAGTCAGATACGCAGTATTTT. Its protein product is CASSLESDTQYF. The full variable domain, in which reference TRBV5-1 and TRBJ2-3 provide the parts outside the CDR3, is KAGVTQTPRYLIKTRGQQVTLSCSPISGHRSVSWYQQTPGQGLQFLFEYFSETQRNKGNFPGRFSGRQFSNSRSEMNVSTLELGDSALYLCASSLESDTQYFGPGTRLTVL.